Included here is one T cell receptor beta chain sequence, with context. Its specificity is not known. Germline and junction disagree at one end, which may indicate a read error. This entry is derived from a study of read filtering for tumor transcriptome and immune sequencing. Turning to the study itself: R-ISS stage counts were fewer than ten for I, about 17 for II, about 7 for III. The study, taken as a whole, reports: IR-seq captured clonotypes deeper and more reliably than RNA-seq. Sorted CD138-negative bone marrow cells were not purified T cells.

This library used roughly 400 ng RNA and molecular barcoded adaptors spanning alpha/delta and beta/gamma chains. From the reads, TCRdb called clonotypes with MiXCR, one entry per CDR3 protein. The table lists more than 45,000 distinct CDR3 sequences, roughly 20% of them singletons. CDR3 length: 14 residues. The V gene's germline CDR1 is LNHDA and CDR2 SQIVND (reference sequence). Every patient had bone marrow sampled while the disease was active. The source of this sequence is a donor aged 40 or over with multiple myeloma. The sequenced sample was a population of CD138-negative cells sorted from bone marrow. This chain connects TRBV19 to TRBJ2-2, with D perhaps matching TRBD2 (6 bases). The CDR3 reads CASKRGGNTRELFF. The CDR3, as DNA: TGTGCCAGTAAGAGGGGCGGGAACACCAGGGAGCTGTTTTTT. Supplemented by reference TRBV19 and TRBJ2-2, the full variable domain reads DGGITQSPKYLFRKEGQNVTLSCEQNLNHDAMYWYRQDPGQGLRLIYYSQIVNDFQKGDIAEGYSVSREKKESFPLTVTSAQKNPTAFYLCASKRGGNTRELFFGEGSRLTVL.